The next 16 T cell receptor beta chains were all read from a single sample in a study of shared clonotypes between healthy human individuals. Clones were sequenced by immunoSEQ multiplex PCR, and TCRdb holds only the in-frame ones, with some missing. The sample holds roughly 2,000,000 clones; 80% to 95% are singletons and the top ten take about 1.7%. CD8 cells classed as naive were CD45RO-negative and positively selected for CCR7, excluding terminally differentiated effector memory CD45RA+ cells. What was sequenced was naive CD8+ T cells from PBMCs. The receptors were sampled from a man younger than 35 in good health. Some clones in this sample may be carry-over from other donors' samples.

This clone occurred once. The gene calls are TRBV13 and TRBJ2-1, with 10 bases identical to TRBD2. CDR3 length equals 16 residues. V shed 4 bases and J 1 base; nucleotides not matched to a gene: 4. CDR1 and CDR2 (germline): PRHDT, FYEKMQ (reference sequence). CDR3 residues: CASSSKTSGSYNEQFF. The CDR3 DNA reads TGTGCCAGCAGCTCCAAGACTAGCGGGTCCTACAATGAGCAGTTCTTC.

This sequence joins TRBV19 and TRBJ2-5, with D perhaps given as TRBD1 or TRBD2 (5 bases each). This CDR3 contains 19 residues. Germline-derived CDR1 and CDR2 are LNHDA and SQIVND (reference sequence). The V gene lost 6 bases and the J gene lost 1 base, with 27 bases spanning the gap. CDR3 protein: CASSRSGPSRVVGQETQYF. In DNA, the CDR3 is TGTGCCAGTAGCCGCTCAGGGCCCTCGAGGGTGGTTGGCCAAGAGACCCAGTACTTC. The complete variable domain, with remaining parts taken from reference TRBV19 and TRBJ2-5, reads DGGITQSPKYLFRKEGQNVTLSCEQNLNHDAMYWYRQDPGQGLRLIYYSQIVNDFQKGDIAEGYSVSREKKESFPLTVTSAQKNPTAFYLCASSRSGPSRVVGQETQYFGPGTRLLVL.

With regard to this clone: Within the sample, other DNA sequences also encode this same CDR3. The chain combines TRBV27 with TRBJ1-1; 8 bases map to TRBD1. CDR1 is MNHEY and CDR2 is SMNVEV in the germline V gene (reference sequence). V gave up 5 bases and J gave up 0 bases; unmatched junction bases: 5. The length of the CDR3 is 15 residues. The CDR3 region has the DNA TGTGCCAGCAGTCCACGACAGGGGTTGAACACTGAAGCTTTCTTT. This sequence encodes CASSPRQGLNTEAFF.

V is TRBV29-1 and J is TRBJ2-7, with TRBD1 matching 9 bases. The CDR3 is 13 residues long. Germline CDR1 reads SQVTM; CDR2 reads ANQGSEA. Trimming at V came to 6 bases and at J to 6 bases, leaving 9 bases not matched to a gene. Here the CDR3 reads CSVLSGTGSEQYF. In DNA form, the CDR3 reads TGCAGCGTCCTATCCGGGACAGGGAGCGAGCAGTACTTC.

The chain is built from TRBV7-3 and TRBJ2-1; tentatively, D is TRBD2 (5 bases). This CDR3 contains 15 residues. Germline V gives CDR1 SGHTA, CDR2 FQGTGA. With 5 bases removed from V and 7 bases from J, the gap between germline ends came to 18 bases. The CDR3 loop is CASSRVRGVHNEQFF. The DNA for the CDR3 is TGTGCCAGCAGCCGGGTCCGGGGAGTCCATAATGAGCAGTTCTTC.

V gene TRBV29-1 combines with J gene TRBJ2-4; D might be TRBD2 (5 bases). There are 11 residues in the CDR3. Germline CDR1 and CDR2: SQVTM and ANQGSEA. Trimming removed 3 bases from V and 6 bases from J, with 6 bases in between. CDR3 region: CSVDEGNIQYF. In nucleotides, the CDR3 is TGCAGCGTTGACGAGGGAAACATTCAGTACTTC.

V is TRBV5-4 and J is TRBJ1-4; D uncertain. V lost 0 bases and J 0 bases, leaving 15 bases between the germline ends. The CDR3 totals 18 residues. The germline V gene has CDR1 SGHNT and CDR2 YYREEE (reference sequence). The chain's CDR3 is CASSLAGRTTPTNEKLFF. CDR3 sequence (DNA): TGTGCCAGCAGCTTGGCGGGCAGGACGACTCCAACTAATGAAAAACTGTTTTTT.

The table lists this clone with a count of one. The chain uses TRBV29-1 and TRBJ2-7, with 7 positions matching TRBD2. V lost 6 bases to trimming and J lost 2 bases; unmatched junction nucleotides: 7. The CDR3 loop spans 13 amino acids. Germline V lookup: CDR1 SQVTM, CDR2 ANQGSEA. CDR3 loop: CSVGGGSTYEQYF. The CDR3 coding sequence is TGCAGCGTGGGGGGGGGTTCCACCTACGAGCAGTACTTC.

The sample holds one count of this clone. V usage is TRBV5-6 and J usage is TRBJ1-2, with D tentatively TRBD1 (5 bases). V was clipped by 0 bases and J by 8 bases, with 11 bases between them. There are 13 residues in the CDR3. CDR1 SGHDT and CDR2 YYEEEE come from the germline V gene. The CDR3 nucleotides read TGTGCCAGCAGCTTGGAAGGGGTTAGCGGCTACACCTTC. Its protein is CASSLEGVSGYTF.

The CDR3 spells CASGQGGEVGPQHF. CDR3 nucleotide sequence: TGTGCCAGCGGACAGGGAGGAGAGGTAGGGCCCCAGCATTTT. The chain carries TRBV6-1 and TRBJ1-5; 8 bases match TRBD1. The germline V gene encodes CDR1 MNHNS and CDR2 SASEGT. The CDR3 totals 14 residues. J lost 9 bases, V lost 8 bases, and 12 bases had no gene match.

The chain uses TRBV5-6 and TRBJ1-2; D gene uncertain. This CDR3 has 12 amino acids. Trimming removed 3 bases at V and 2 bases at J, with 5 bases between. Germline V CDR1 and CDR2: SGHDT, YYEEEE. This CDR3 reads CASSYTNYGYTF. The CDR3 bases are TGTGCCAGCAGCTACACCAACTATGGCTACACCTTC.

Details on this clone: This sample includes further DNA sequences coding for the same CDR3. CDR3 in amino acids: CASSLGTGLSYEQYF. CDR3 nucleotide sequence: TGTGCCAGCAGTTTAGGGACAGGTCTCTCCTACGAGCAGTACTTC. The chain couples TRBV28 to TRBJ2-7, with 8 bases fitting TRBD1. This CDR3 region has 15 residues. J gave up 0 bases and V 2 bases, and 3 bases lay outside the gene matches. Germline V gene sequence: CDR1 MDHEN, CDR2 SYDVKM.

The chain has TRBV4-2 and TRBJ2-7, with D possibly being TRBD1 (5 bases). The CDR3 consists of 13 residues. Trimming pared 4 bases from V and 2 bases from J, leaving 9 bases between. Per germline, CDR1 LGHNA and CDR2 YNFKEQ. The DNA of the CDR3 is TGTGCCAGCAGCCCTACAGGAGCCTACGAGCAGTACTTC. It specifies CASSPTGAYEQYF.

The V call is TRBV11-2, the J call TRBJ2-1; 12 positions match TRBD2. This CDR3 has 16 amino acids. Germline loops: CDR1 SGHAT, CDR2 FQNNGV. With V trimmed by 1 base and J by 4 bases, 2 bases remained unmatched. CDR3 sequence reads: CASSLVTSGRYNEQFF. CDR3 in DNA: TGTGCCAGCAGCTTAGTTACTAGCGGGAGGTACAATGAGCAGTTCTTC.

The V call is TRBV27, the J call TRBJ2-7; 11 bases match TRBD2. CDR1 is MNHEY and CDR2 is SMNVEV in the germline V gene (reference sequence). The CDR3 extends over 16 amino acids. The J segment lost 2 bases and the V segment lost 4 bases, leaving 7 bases of the junction unmatched. This chain's CDR3 is CASSSSTSGNTYEQYF. For the CDR3, the DNA is TGTGCCAGCAGTTCCTCGACTAGCGGGAATACCTACGAGCAGTACTTC.

In regard to this clone: The same CDR3 is also encoded by other DNA sequences in this sample. The chain joins TRBV19 to TRBJ2-1; 8 nucleotides match TRBD2. Germline lookup yields CDR1 LNHDA and CDR2 SQIVND (reference sequence). The CDR3 is made up of 12 amino acids. With V trimmed by 3 bases and J by 9 bases, 1 base remained unmatched. CDR3 in amino acids: CASSISGSEQFF. The CDR3 region has the DNA TGTGCCAGTAGTATCAGCGGGAGTGAGCAGTTCTTC.